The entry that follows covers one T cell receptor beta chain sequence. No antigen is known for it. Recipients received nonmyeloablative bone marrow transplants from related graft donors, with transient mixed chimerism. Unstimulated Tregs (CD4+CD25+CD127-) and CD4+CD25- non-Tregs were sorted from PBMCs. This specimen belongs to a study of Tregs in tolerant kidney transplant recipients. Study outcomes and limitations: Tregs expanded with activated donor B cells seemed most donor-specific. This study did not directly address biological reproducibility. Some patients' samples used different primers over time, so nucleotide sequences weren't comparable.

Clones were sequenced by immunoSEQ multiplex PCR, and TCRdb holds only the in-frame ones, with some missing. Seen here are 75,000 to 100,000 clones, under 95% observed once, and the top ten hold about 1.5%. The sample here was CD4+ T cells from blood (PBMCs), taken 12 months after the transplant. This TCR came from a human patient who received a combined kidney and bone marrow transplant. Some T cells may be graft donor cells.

The CDR3 sequence: CAWSVNSKSTDTQYF. The CDR3 DNA sequence: TGTGCCTGGAGTGTAAACTCGAAGAGCACAGATACGCAGTATTTT. This sequence joins TRBV30 and TRBJ2-3; no reliable D call. V was cut by 0 bases and J by 0 bases, with 10 bases left in between. CDR1 and CDR2 (germline): GTSNPN, SVGIG (reference sequence). The length of the CDR3 is 15 residues.